This T cell receptor (beta chain) was obtained from a study of T cell changes during pregnancy in multiple sclerosis. This clone appeared a single time. A clone one base away is much larger, so this may be a read error. Other DNA sequences in this sample translate to the same CDR3. Data came from immunoSEQ multiplex PCR; TCRdb stores just in-frame clones and leaves some out. The sample gives tens of thousands of clones, roughly 88% of which show up once; roughly 1.7% is in the top ten. Sequencing was performed on peripheral blood, taken in the first trimester of pregnancy. The source of this sequence is a female donor with multiple sclerosis, enrolled in a pregnancy study.

The CDR3 protein is CAITADRTYEQYF. The CDR3 DNA sequence: TGTGCCATCACCGCTGACAGAACCTACGAGCAGTACTTC. The chain couples TRBV10-3 to TRBJ2-7; maybe TRBD1 (5 bases). V was trimmed by 7 bases and J by 2 bases, leaving 12 bases between them. Germline CDR1 ENHRY, CDR2 SYGVKD. This CDR3 has 13 residues.